A single sample gave rise to the 20 T cell receptor beta chains below, sequenced in a study of early T cells in non-severe SARS-CoV-2 infection. TCRdb itself ran the 5' RACE reads through MiXCR, one entry per CDR3 protein. In the table there are roughly 30,000 distinct CDR3 sequences, approximately 6% of which are singletons. Sample: whole blood, taken at baseline. These receptors were taken from an adult who was a healthcare worker with PCR-confirmed SARS-CoV-2 infection or an uninfected control (not recorded which).

This clonotype was counted many times. The chain recombines TRBV10-3 with TRBJ1-6; D may be TRBD1 (5 bases). From germline, CDR1 is ENHRY and CDR2 SYGVKD. This CDR3 contains 12 residues. V was shortened by 10 bases and J by 7 bases, with 11 bases between the two germline ends. The CDR3 region has the DNA TGTGCCACAGGGACCGGGAATTCACCCCTCCACTTT. It codes for CATGTGNSPLHF.

In this sample, this clonotype turned up many times. The chain has TRBV6-2 or TRBV6-3 and TRBJ2-1, with 7 bases that match TRBD1. There are 15 residues in the CDR3. Germline assignment: CDR1 MNHEY and CDR2 SVGEGT. The J segment lost 4 bases and the V segment lost 5 bases, leaving 8 bases of the junction unmatched. The CDR3 region is CASSRDSNTYNEQFF. The CDR3 DNA is TGTGCCAGCAGTAGGGACAGTAATACTTACAATGAGCAGTTCTTC.

In its sample, this clonotype was seen a few times. The chain couples TRBV10-3 to TRBJ1-2, with TRBD1 as a possible D gene (6 bases). This CDR3 comprises 17 residues. Trimming removed 4 bases from V and 1 base from J, with 19 bases in between. The germline V gene has CDR1 ENHRY and CDR2 SYGVKD. The CDR3 region is CAISVNRVPLVNYGYTF. For the CDR3, the DNA is TGTGCCATCAGTGTAAACAGGGTACCCCTGGTTAACTATGGCTACACCTTC.

This clonotype has at least ten counts. The gene calls are TRBV14 and TRBJ2-7; D not resolved. CDR1 SGHDN and CDR2 FVKESK come from the germline V gene. Deletions cut 1 base from V and 7 bases from J, with 11 bases between. CDR3 length: 13 amino acids. The CDR3, as DNA: TGTGCCAGCAGCCAAGTACCCCGGAGTGAGCAGTACTTC. Translating it yields CASSQVPRSEQYF.

J is TRBJ2-2 and V is TRBV20-1; 10 bases are a match to TRBD2. V was clipped by 5 bases and J by 5 bases; unmatched bases: 5. The CDR3 has 14 residues. The germline gives CDR1 DFQATT, CDR2 SNEGSKA (reference sequence). CDR3 in amino acids: CSASSGRGTGELFF. Here the CDR3 DNA reads TGCAGTGCTTCTAGCGGGAGAGGGACCGGGGAGCTGTTTTTT.

In this sample, this clonotype turned up a few times. The rearrangement joins TRBV12-3 or TRBV12-4 to TRBJ2-1; D gene ambiguous. Trimming took 6 bases from V and 10 from J, leaving 22 bases between them. CDR3 length equals 15 residues. DNA for the CDR3: TGTGCCAGCAGGCCGATATTTGGGCCAGATTACGAGCAGTTCTTC. It translates to CASRPIFGPDYEQFF.

This clonotype was recorded at least ten times. The chain has TRBV7-9 and TRBJ2-3; the D is unclear. The germline V gene encodes CDR1 SEHNR and CDR2 FQNEAQ (reference sequence). The V gene lost 5 bases and the J gene lost 0 bases, with 12 bases spanning the gap. The CDR3 covers 15 residues. The CDR3, as DNA: TGTGCCAGCAGCCCCACCGGGCTCAGCACAGATACGCAGTATTTT. Amino acids: CASSPTGLSTDTQYF.

This clonotype was recorded many times. V usage is TRBV19 and J usage is TRBJ1-6, with TRBD1 matching 7 bases. V gave up 6 bases and J gave up 4 bases; unmatched junction bases: 3. CDR3 size: 14 residues. Germline lookup yields CDR1 LNHDA and CDR2 SQIVND (reference sequence). The CDR3 loop is CASSGTAYNSPLHF. For the CDR3, the DNA is TGTGCCAGTAGCGGGACAGCATATAATTCACCCCTCCACTTT.

There are many counts of this clonotype. The chain links TRBV12-5 to TRBJ1-3; 9 positions match TRBD1. V shed 4 bases and J 7 bases; nucleotides not matched to a gene: 11. Germline V gene sequence: CDR1 LGHNT, CDR2 FRNRAP. This CDR3 region has 16 residues. CDR3 coding DNA: TGTGCTAGTGGTTCCCTACCGGGACAGGGTCTTAACACCATATATTTT. Amino acids: CASGSLPGQGLNTIYF.

The gene calls are TRBV18 and TRBJ1-6; D perhaps matches TRBD1 (6 bases). This CDR3 spans 15 amino acids. Trimming removed 5 bases at V and 6 bases at J, with 14 bases between. In germline, CDR1 is KGHSH, CDR2 LQKENI. This chain's CDR3 is CASSETPGVNSPLHF. The CDR3 DNA sequence: TGTGCCAGCTCAGAGACTCCAGGGGTTAATTCACCCCTCCACTTT.

This clonotype showed up many times. The chain is built from TRBV6-5 and TRBJ1-6; D is undetermined. Germline V CDR1 and CDR2: MNHEY, SVGAGI. CDR3 length: 16 amino acids. With 0 bases removed from V and 9 bases from J, the gap between germline ends came to 15 bases. Written as DNA, the CDR3 is TGTGCCAGCAGTTACTCGACTAACGGCGGCGGTTCACCCCTCCACTTT. Encoded protein: CASSYSTNGGGSPLHF.

This clonotype was seen many times. The chain has TRBV6-5 and TRBJ1-2; the match to TRBD1 covers 9 bases. Germline CDR1 MNHEY, CDR2 SVGAGI. V shed 5 bases and J 5 bases; nucleotides not matched to a gene: 12. The CDR3 is made up of 16 amino acids. In DNA form, the CDR3 reads TGTGCCAGCAGTCATCACCCTCGACAGGGGGGTTATGGCTACACCTTC. Translated, it gives CASSHHPRQGGYGYTF.

This clonotype was counted between two and nine times. The chain employs TRBV6-2 or TRBV6-3 and TRBJ1-1, with 7 bases matching TRBD1. The germline V gene encodes CDR1 MNHEY and CDR2 SVGEGT. With 6 bases clipped from V and 2 bases from J, the junction kept 6 bases outside the gene matches. The CDR3 length is 14 residues. The CDR3 nucleotides read TGTGCCAGCAGGGGCAGGGGGAGCAACACTGAAGCTTTCTTT. Translated: CASRGRGSNTEAFF.

The sample holds a few counts of this clonotype. This rearrangement joins TRBV24-1 to TRBJ2-3; TRBD2 agrees at 7 bases. V shed 5 bases, J shed 2 bases, and the junction held 6 bases outside the gene matches. This CDR3 spans 15 amino acids. Per the germline V gene, CDR1 is KGHDR and CDR2 is SFDVKD. The CDR3 is CATSGASGYTDTQYF. The CDR3 DNA reads TGTGCCACCAGTGGAGCTAGCGGATACACAGATACGCAGTATTTT.

This clonotype occurred a few times. The J gene is TRBJ1-1, the V gene TRBV3-1; 9 bases match TRBD1. The CDR3 is 14 amino acids. Germline values: CDR1 LGHDT, CDR2 YNNKEL (reference sequence). Germline trimming cut 5 bases from V and 10 bases from J; bases unmatched to any gene: 11. The CDR3, as DNA: TGTGCCAGCAGCTCGATTGGACAGGGGAGGGGAGCTTTCTTT. Its protein is CASSSIGQGRGAFF. The variable domain in full, completed from reference TRBV3-1 and TRBJ1-1, reads DTAVSQTPKYLVTQMGNDKSIKCEQNLGHDTMYWYKQDSKKFLKIMFSYNNKELIINETVPNRFSPKSPDKAHLNLHINSLELGDSAVYFCASSSIGQGRGAFFGQGTRLTVV.

The sample holds a few counts of this clonotype. CDR3 region: CASSETVSKASTDTQYF. In DNA, the CDR3 is TGTGCCAGCAGTGAAACGGTTAGCAAAGCTAGCACAGATACGCAGTATTTT. The V and J genes are TRBV2 and TRBJ2-3; no clear D. The germline V gene has CDR1 SNHLY and CDR2 FYNNEI. This CDR3 comprises 17 residues. Trimming pared 2 bases from V and 0 bases from J, leaving 15 bases between.

This clonotype was picked up many times. The DNA of the CDR3 is TGTGCCAGCAGTGAGCGCCACAATGAGCAGTTCTTC. It codes for CASSERHNEQFF. This chain connects TRBV28 to TRBJ2-1; D is unresolved. CDR1 and CDR2 (germline): MDHEN, SYDVKM. The V end was cut by 5 bases, the J end by 5 bases, with 7 bases between. The CDR3 is 12 residues long.

This clonotype showed up just a few times. The chain has TRBV7-9 and TRBJ2-7; 7 bases are a match to TRBD2. Germline assignment: CDR1 SEHNR and CDR2 FQNEAQ (reference sequence). There are 20 residues in the CDR3. The V and J ends lost 3 bases and 1 base, in that order; junction bases with no gene match: 21. The CDR3 here is CASSFPGRNRYSGGSYEQYF. Written as DNA, the CDR3 is TGTGCCAGCAGCTTCCCAGGACGGAACAGGTACTCCGGGGGGTCCTACGAGCAGTACTTC.

On this clonotype itself: A much larger clone lies one base from this, so it may be a read error. The gene calls are TRBV3-1 and TRBJ2-3; tentatively, D is TRBD2 (5 bases). Germline V CDR1 and CDR2: LGHDT, YNNKEL (reference sequence). Trimming cost V 6 bases and J 4 bases, with 8 bases left between them. The CDR3 consists of 12 residues. CDR3 nucleotides: TGTGCCAGCAGAAGCGGCTCAGATACGCAGTATTTT. Translating gives CASRSGSDTQYF.

This clonotype was detected a few times. V usage is TRBV30 and J usage is TRBJ2-5; TRBD2 agrees at 10 bases. The CDR3 loop spans 17 amino acids. In germline, CDR1 is GTSNPN, CDR2 SVGIG (reference sequence). V was clipped by 1 base and J by 3 bases; unmatched bases: 11. CDR3 nucleotides: TGTGCCTGGAGTGAAATACCGAGCGGGGGGGCCAAAGAGACCCAGTACTTC. Translated: CAWSEIPSGGAKETQYF.